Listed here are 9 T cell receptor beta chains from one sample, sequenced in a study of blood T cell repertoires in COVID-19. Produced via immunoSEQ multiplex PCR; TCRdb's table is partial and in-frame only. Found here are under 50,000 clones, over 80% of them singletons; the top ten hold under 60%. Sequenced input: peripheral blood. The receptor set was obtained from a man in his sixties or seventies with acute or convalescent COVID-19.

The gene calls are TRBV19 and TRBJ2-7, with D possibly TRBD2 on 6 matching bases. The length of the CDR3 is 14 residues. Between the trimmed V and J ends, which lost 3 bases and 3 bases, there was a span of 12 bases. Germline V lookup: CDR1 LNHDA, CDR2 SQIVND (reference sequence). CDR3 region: CASSMGGRIYEQYF. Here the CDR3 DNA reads TGTGCCAGTAGTATGGGGGGACGGATCTACGAGCAGTACTTC.

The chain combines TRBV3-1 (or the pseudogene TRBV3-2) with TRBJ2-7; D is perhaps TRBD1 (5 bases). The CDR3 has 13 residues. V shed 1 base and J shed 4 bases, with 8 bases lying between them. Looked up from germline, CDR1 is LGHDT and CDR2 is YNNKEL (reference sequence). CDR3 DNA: TGTGCCAGCAGCCAAGGCCAGGGATACGAGCAGTACTTC. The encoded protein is CASSQGQGYEQYF.

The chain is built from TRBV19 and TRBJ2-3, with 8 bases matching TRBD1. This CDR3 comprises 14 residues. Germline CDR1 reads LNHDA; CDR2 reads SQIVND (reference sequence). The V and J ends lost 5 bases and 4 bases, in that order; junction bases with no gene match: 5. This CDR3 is CASSGQGFADTQYF. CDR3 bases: TGTGCCAGTAGTGGACAGGGATTCGCAGATACGCAGTATTTT. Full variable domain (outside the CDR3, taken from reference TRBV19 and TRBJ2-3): DGGITQSPKYLFRKEGQNVTLSCEQNLNHDAMYWYRQDPGQGLRLIYYSQIVNDFQKGDIAEGYSVSREKKESFPLTVTSAQKNPTAFYLCASSGQGFADTQYFGPGTRLTVL.

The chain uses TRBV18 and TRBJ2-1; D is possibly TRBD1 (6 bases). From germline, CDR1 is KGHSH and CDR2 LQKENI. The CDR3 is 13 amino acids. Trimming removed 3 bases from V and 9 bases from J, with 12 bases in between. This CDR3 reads CASSPDSLGEQFF. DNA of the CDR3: TGTGCCAGCTCACCGGACAGTCTGGGTGAGCAGTTCTTC.

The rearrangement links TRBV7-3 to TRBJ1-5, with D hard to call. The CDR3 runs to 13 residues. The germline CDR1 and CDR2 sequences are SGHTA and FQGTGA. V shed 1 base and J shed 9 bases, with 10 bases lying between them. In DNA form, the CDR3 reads TGTGCCAGCAGCTTAATAGTCGAGGGGCCCCAGCATTTT. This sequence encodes CASSLIVEGPQHF.

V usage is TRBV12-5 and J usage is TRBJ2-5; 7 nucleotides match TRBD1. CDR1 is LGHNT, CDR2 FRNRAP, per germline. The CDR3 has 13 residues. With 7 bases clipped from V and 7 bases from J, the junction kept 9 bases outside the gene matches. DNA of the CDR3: TGTGCTAGTGCCCCGACAGGGCCCGGGACCCAGTACTTC. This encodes CASAPTGPGTQYF.

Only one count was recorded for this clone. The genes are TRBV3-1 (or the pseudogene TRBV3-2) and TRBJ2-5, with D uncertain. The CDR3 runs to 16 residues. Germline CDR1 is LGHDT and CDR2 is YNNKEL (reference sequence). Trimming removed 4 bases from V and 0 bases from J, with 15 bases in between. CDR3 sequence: CASSRVTVGYQETQYF. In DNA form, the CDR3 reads TGTGCCAGCAGCCGGGTCACGGTCGGGTACCAAGAGACCCAGTACTTC.

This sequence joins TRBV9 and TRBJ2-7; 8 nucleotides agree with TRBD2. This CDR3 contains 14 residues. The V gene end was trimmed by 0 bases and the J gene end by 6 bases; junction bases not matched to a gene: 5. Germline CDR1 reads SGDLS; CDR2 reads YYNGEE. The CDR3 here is CASSVAPGGAEQYF. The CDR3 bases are TGTGCCAGCAGCGTAGCCCCGGGAGGGGCCGAGCAGTACTTC.

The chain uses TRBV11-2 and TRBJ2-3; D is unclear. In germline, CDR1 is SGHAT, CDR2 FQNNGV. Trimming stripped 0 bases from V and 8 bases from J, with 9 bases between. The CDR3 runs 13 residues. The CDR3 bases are TGTGCCAGCAGCTTAGACATTAGCTTTACGCAGTATTTT. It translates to CASSLDISFTQYF.